This T cell receptor (beta chain) came from a study of T cell changes during pregnancy in multiple sclerosis. This clone was counted only a few times. Here immunoSEQ multiplex PCR was the method, and the copy in TCRdb shows in-frame clones only, minus some. There are over 25,000 clones in the sample; 85% to 90% occur only once, and 7.5% to 8.5% lies in the top ten. This specimen consisted of CD8+ T cells from peripheral blood mononuclear cells, obtained in the second trimester of pregnancy. The sequence derives from a female donor with multiple sclerosis, enrolled in a pregnancy study.

The CDR3 is CASSPRGGERSEQYF. CDR3 sequence (DNA): TGTGCCAGCAGCCCACGGGGCGGGGAAAGAAGCGAGCAGTACTTC. The chain uses TRBV11-2 and TRBJ2-7, with TRBD2 as a possible D gene (6 bases). This CDR3 contains 15 residues. V was trimmed by 5 bases and J by 6 bases, leaving 20 bases between them. Germline loops: CDR1 SGHAT, CDR2 FQNNGV.